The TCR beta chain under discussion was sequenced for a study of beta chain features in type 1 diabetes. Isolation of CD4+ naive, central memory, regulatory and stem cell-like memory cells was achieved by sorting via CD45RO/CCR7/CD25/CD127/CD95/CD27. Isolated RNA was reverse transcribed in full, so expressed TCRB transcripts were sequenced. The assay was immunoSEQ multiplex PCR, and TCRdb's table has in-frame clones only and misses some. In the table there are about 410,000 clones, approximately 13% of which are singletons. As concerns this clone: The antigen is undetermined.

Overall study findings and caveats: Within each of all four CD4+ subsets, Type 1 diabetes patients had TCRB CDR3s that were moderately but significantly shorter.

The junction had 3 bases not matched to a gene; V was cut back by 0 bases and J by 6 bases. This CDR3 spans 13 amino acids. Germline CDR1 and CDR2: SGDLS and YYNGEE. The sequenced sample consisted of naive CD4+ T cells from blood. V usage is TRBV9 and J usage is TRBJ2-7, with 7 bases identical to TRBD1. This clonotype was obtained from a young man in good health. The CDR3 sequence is CASSVEQGVEQYF. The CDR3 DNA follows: TGTGCCAGCAGCGTAGAGCAGGGGGTCGAGCAGTACTTC.